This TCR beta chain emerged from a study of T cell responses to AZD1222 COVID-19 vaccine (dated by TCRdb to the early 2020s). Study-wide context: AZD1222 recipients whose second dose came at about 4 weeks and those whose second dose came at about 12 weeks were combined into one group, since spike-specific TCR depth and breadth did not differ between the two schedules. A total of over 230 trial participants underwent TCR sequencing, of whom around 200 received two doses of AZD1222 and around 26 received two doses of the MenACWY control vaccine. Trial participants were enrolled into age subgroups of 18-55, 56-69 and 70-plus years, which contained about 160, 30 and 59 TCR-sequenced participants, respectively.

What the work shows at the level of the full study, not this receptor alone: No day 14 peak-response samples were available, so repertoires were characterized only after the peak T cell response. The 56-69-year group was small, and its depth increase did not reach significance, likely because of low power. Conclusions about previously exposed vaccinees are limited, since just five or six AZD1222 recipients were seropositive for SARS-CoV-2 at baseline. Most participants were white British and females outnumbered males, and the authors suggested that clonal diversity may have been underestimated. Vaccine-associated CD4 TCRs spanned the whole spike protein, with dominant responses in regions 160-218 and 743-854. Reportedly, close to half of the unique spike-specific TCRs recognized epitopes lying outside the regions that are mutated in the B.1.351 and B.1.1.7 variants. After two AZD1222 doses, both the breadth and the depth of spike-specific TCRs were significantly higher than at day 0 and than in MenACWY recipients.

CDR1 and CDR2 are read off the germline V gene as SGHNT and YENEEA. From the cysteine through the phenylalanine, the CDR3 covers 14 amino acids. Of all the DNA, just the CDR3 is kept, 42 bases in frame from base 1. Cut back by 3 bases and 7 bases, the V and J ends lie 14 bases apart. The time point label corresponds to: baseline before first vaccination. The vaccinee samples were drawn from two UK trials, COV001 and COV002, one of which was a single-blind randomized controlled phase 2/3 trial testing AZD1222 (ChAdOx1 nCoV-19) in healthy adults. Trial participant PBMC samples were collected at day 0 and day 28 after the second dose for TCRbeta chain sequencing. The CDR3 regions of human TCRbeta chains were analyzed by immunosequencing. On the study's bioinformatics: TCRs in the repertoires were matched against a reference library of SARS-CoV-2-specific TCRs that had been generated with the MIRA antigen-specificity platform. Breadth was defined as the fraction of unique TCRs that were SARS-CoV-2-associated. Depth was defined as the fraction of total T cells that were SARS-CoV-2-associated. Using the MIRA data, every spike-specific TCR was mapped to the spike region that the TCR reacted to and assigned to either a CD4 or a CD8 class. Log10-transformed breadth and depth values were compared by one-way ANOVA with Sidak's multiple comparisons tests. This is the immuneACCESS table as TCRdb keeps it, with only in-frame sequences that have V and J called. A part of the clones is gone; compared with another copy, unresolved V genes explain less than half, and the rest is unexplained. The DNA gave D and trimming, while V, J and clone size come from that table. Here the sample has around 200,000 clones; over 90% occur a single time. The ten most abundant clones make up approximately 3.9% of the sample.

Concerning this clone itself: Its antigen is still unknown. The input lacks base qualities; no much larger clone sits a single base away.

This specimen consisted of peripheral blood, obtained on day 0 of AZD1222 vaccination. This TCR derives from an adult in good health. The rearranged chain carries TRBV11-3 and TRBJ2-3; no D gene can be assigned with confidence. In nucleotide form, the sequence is TGTGCCAGCAGCTTTAGTGGCGGTCTGAATACGCAGTATTTT. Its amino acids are CASSFSGGLNTQYF. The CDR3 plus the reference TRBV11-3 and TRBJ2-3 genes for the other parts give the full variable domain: EAGVVQSPRYKIIEKKQPVAFWCNPISGHNTLYWYLQNLGQGPELLIRYENEEAVDDSQLPKDRFSAERLKGVDSTLKIQPAELGDSAVYLCASSFSGGLNTQYFGPGTRLTVL.